The following is a T cell receptor (beta chain) sequence with its context. This record comes from a study of blood T cell repertoires in COVID-19. The overall study: Samples representing acute and convalescent COVID-19 were sourced from the United States, Italy and Spain. T cells, B-cell-depleted T cells, or PBMCs supplied cDNA or gDNA.

The CDR3 is 12 amino acids. Germline V gene data show CDR1 as LGHNT and CDR2 as FRNRAP. Trimming stripped 5 bases from V and 11 bases from J, with 16 bases between. As originally analysed: Amplification with reference gene primers provided the estimates of nucleated cell counts. Produced via immunoSEQ multiplex PCR; TCRdb's table is partial and in-frame only. V, J and clone size are taken as reported in that table, and D and trimming were inferred from the DNA itself. The sample includes tens of thousands of clones, roughly nine tenths of them seen just once. The genes are TRBV12-5 and TRBJ2-7, with D perhaps matching TRBD1 (6 bases). The receptor was derived from a man between 60 and 75 years old with acute or convalescent COVID-19. The specimen sequenced was peripheral blood. For the CDR3, the DNA is TGTGCTAGTGGTCAGGGGACATCGGAGGAGTACTTC. The encoded protein is CASGQGTSEEYF.